This passage covers 29 T cell receptor beta chains from one sample sequenced in a study of CD8+CD57+ T cells in acquired aplastic anemia (dated by TCRdb to between 2017 and 2018). Sequencing was performed on an Illumina HiSeq 2000. Genomic DNA was used as template for profiling of TCR beta VDJ combinations and CDR3 sequences. TCRdb handled the public reads itself, with Q25 trimming in fastp and clone calling in MiXCR, and kept productive beta chains. Each record represents a unique CDR3 protein, reported with the most common genes and DNA among its rows. The sample yields 270,000 or so distinct CDR3 sequences; about 80% were counted once. The ten biggest clones cover 35% to 50% of the sample. The patients picked for sequencing were ones in whom flow cytometry had shown an expansion of CD8+CD57+ cells. Sample: sorted CD4+, CD8+, or CD8+CD57+ T cells (not recorded which) from PBMCs. Receptors were obtained from a human donor with aplastic anemia.

This clonotype was detected only once. This rearrangement joins TRBV7-4 to TRBJ2-4; D not certain. CDR1 is SGHVT, CDR2 SQSDAQ, per germline. The CDR3 runs 12 residues. Deletions cut 8 bases from V and 14 bases from J, with 19 bases between. In nucleotides, the CDR3 is TGTGCCAGCGGAAGAGCTGCCAACGTTGAGTACTTC. Translated, it gives CASGRAANVEYF. The full variable domain, with the rest looked up from reference TRBV7-4 and TRBJ2-4, is GAGVSQSPRYKVAKRGRDVALRCDSISGHVTLYWYRQTLGQGSEVLTYSQSDAQRDKSGRPSGRFSAERPERSVSTLKIQRTEQGDSAVYLCASGRAANVEYFGAGTRLSVL.

V and J are TRBV7-6 and TRBJ2-6; no firm D call. Germline CDR1 reads SGHVS; CDR2 reads FNYEAQ. CDR3 length equals 16 residues. V lost 3 bases, J lost 15 bases, and 24 bases lay in between. In DNA, the CDR3 is TGTGCCAGCAGCTTGAGGTCCTATAATGCACCCCTCCACCTGACTTTC. Its translation is CASSLRSYNAPLHLTF.

A word on this clonotype: The junction shows a germline mismatch at one end, possibly a read error. The gene calls are TRBV2 and TRBJ2-3; TRBD1 is a possible D gene (6 bases). Per the germline V gene, CDR1 is SNHLY and CDR2 is FYNNEI. The CDR3 runs 13 residues. The DNA of the CDR3 is TGCACCACAGGGACGGGGAACACAGATACGCAGTATTTT. Amino acid sequence: CTTGTGNTDTQYF.

This chain joins TRBV7-8 and TRBJ2-6; unclear D gene. This CDR3 is built from 16 residues. The V gene lost 0 bases and the J gene lost 15 bases, with 21 bases spanning the gap. Germline CDR1 reads SGHVS; CDR2 reads FQNEAQ. CDR3 DNA: TGTGCCAGCAGCTTAGCGGGTGGTTCCGGTACGCAGGACCTGACTTTC. It is translated as CASSLAGGSGTQDLTF.

This clonotype was picked up one time. The CDR3 DNA reads TGTGCCAGCAGCTTAGCGAGAGGTCCCGATACGGATTATTTT. Protein: CASSLARGPDTDYF. The chain employs TRBV7-9 and TRBJ2-3; no firm D call. The CDR3 covers 14 residues. CDR1 is SEHNR, CDR2 FQNEAQ, per germline (reference sequence). Trimming cost V 0 bases and J 15 bases, with 19 bases left between them.

This clonotype has only a few counts. Germline is not matched at one junction end, which may reflect a read error. The genes are TRBV7-8 and TRBJ2-7, with no clear D. This CDR3 contains 14 residues. CDR1 is SGHVS, CDR2 FQNEAQ, per germline. Here the CDR3 DNA reads TGTGCCAGCAGCGTAGCAGGCAGATCCTACGAGCAGTACTTC. Encoded protein: CASSVAGRSYEQYF.

V is TRBV29-1 and J is TRBJ2-3; TRBD2 matches at 12 bases. Germline CDR1 and CDR2: SQVTM and ANQGSEA. The CDR3 is 14 residues long. V lost 8 bases, J lost 3 bases, and 6 bases stayed unmatched. CDR3 loop: CSIATSGGTDTQYF. The CDR3 DNA is TGCAGCATCGCCACTAGCGGGGGGACAGATACGCAGTATTTT.

The rearrangement links TRBV10-3 to TRBJ2-1, with 8 bases that match TRBD1. V gave up 3 bases and J gave up 14 bases; unmatched junction bases: 18. Germline V CDR1 and CDR2: ENHRY, SYGVKD. This CDR3 has 16 amino acids. The CDR3 here is CAISESTGGLFNEKFF. DNA for the CDR3: TGTGCCATCAGTGAATCTACAGGGGGGCTTTTTAATGAAAAGTTCTTC.

The chain employs TRBV3-1 and TRBJ2-3, with D possibly being TRBD1 (5 bases). CDR3 length: 16 residues. The germline gives CDR1 LGHDT, CDR2 YNNKEL (reference sequence). The V end was cut by 0 bases, the J end by 3 bases, with 13 bases between. CDR3 amino acids: CASSQEAGKVTDTQYF. In DNA form, the CDR3 reads TGTGCCAGCAGCCAAGAAGCAGGGAAGGTGACAGATACGCAGTATTTT.

Note on this clonotype: Since the CDR3 does not end with the conserved phenylalanine or tryptophan, this likely comes from a read error. The DNA is left out, because the CDR3 cannot be placed on it with certainty; the CDR3 is given as TCRdb lists it. The chain is built from TRBV24-1 and TRBJ2-3; TRBD1, as called in the table, went unchecked against the DNA. Counting both end residues, the CDR3 totals 17 amino acids. The germline V gene encodes CDR1 KGHDR and CDR2 SFDVKD. Here the CDR3 reads CATSDLPGGGTSSTSGR.

Of note for this clonotype: The missing conserved phenylalanine or tryptophan at the end of this CDR3 makes a read error likely. The limits of the CDR3 on the DNA are not certain, so only TCRdb's listed CDR3 is given. The gene calls are TRBV2 and TRBJ2-6; the table's D call TRBD1 went unverified against the DNA. In germline, CDR1 is SNHLY, CDR2 FYNNEI. The CDR3 is 16 residues long, counting both termini. The chain's CDR3 is CASSEGGIYGQYFGPV.

The chain has TRBV19 and TRBJ2-7; 8 bases line up with TRBD2. The trim removed 5 bases at V and 9 bases at J, leaving 6 bases unmatched. The CDR3 is made up of 12 amino acids. Germline V gene sequence: CDR1 LNHDA, CDR2 SQIVND (reference sequence). The CDR3 DNA reads TGTGCCAGTAGTCAAAGCGGGGGAATGCAGTACTTC. Amino acid sequence: CASSQSGGMQYF.

This clonotype is a singleton in its sample. In this CDR3 the conserved last residue, phenylalanine or tryptophan, is missing, so a read error is likely. No DNA is shown, since the ends of the CDR3 on it are uncertain; the CDR3 is the one TCRdb lists. This rearrangement joins TRBV7-8 to TRBJ2-2; TRBD1 reflects the table's D call only, with no check against the DNA. The CDR3 is made up of 12 amino acids, end residues included. The germline V gene encodes CDR1 SGHVS and CDR2 FQNEAQ. The CDR3: CASSLGPGSLFG.

The V gene is TRBV14, the J gene TRBJ2-3; D perhaps matches TRBD1 (6 bases). The CDR3 is 13 amino acids. Germline CDR1 and CDR2: SGHDN and FVKESK. V shed 5 bases and J shed 14 bases, with 20 bases lying between them. CDR3 loop: CASSVGPSGHPYF. In DNA, the CDR3 is TGTGCCAGCAGCGTAGGTCCCTCGGGACACCCGTATTTT.

The chain uses TRBV7-6 and TRBJ2-7; the D gene is possibly TRBD2 (6 bases). This CDR3 is 13 amino acids long. In germline, CDR1 is SGHVS, CDR2 FNYEAQ. Trimming cost V 8 bases and J 11 bases, with 22 bases left between them. Written as DNA, the CDR3 is TGTGCCAGCGCCGGGGGACTCACCTACGATGAGTACTTC. Amino acid sequence: CASAGGLTYDEYF.

The sample holds a few counts of this clonotype. This chain connects TRBV7-8 to TRBJ1-2; D not certain. The V and J ends lost 3 bases and 11 bases respectively, with 25 bases between them. Germline V gives CDR1 SGHVS, CDR2 FQNEAQ. This CDR3 is 16 amino acids long. CDR3 DNA sequence: TGTGCCAGCAGCTTGGTAGACCCAGATACGCAGTATTTTTACACCTTC. Translating it yields CASSLVDPDTQYFYTF.

The chain recombines TRBV9 with TRBJ2-3; D is perhaps TRBD2 (5 bases). V was cut by 0 bases and J by 9 bases, with 8 bases left in between. The CDR3 extends over 12 amino acids. Germline loops: CDR1 SGDLS, CDR2 YYNGEE. CDR3 residues: CASSVGSSTQYF. The CDR3 coding sequence is TGTGCCAGCAGCGTAGGGTCTAGCACGCAGTATTTT.

V is TRBV12-3 or TRBV12-4 and J is TRBJ1-2; tentatively, D is TRBD1 (5 bases). The ends were cut back, 6 bases at V and 8 bases at J, with 13 bases in the middle. This CDR3 spans 12 amino acids. CDR3 sequence: CASRMGRLGYTF. CDR3 coding DNA: TGTGCCAGCAGAATGGGACGGTTGGGCTACACCTTC.

About this clonotype: A read error is likely, as this CDR3 ends without the conserved phenylalanine or tryptophan. The DNA is omitted, as the CDR3 cannot be located on it reliably, and the CDR3 follows TCRdb's listing. The chain couples TRBV7-8 to TRBJ1-2. Germline V lookup: CDR1 SGHVS, CDR2 FQNEAQ. The CDR3 region is 13 residues in length, termini included. The CDR3 sequence: CASSLAGGGDKTY.

DNA of the CDR3: TGTGCCAGCAGCTTAGATGTGACACCGAAGGATGGCTACACCTTC. This gives the protein CASSLDVTPKDGYTF. The J gene is TRBJ1-2, the V gene TRBV11-3; D is unclear. CDR3 length: 15 amino acids. The V and J ends lost 0 bases and 6 bases respectively, with 14 bases between them. In germline, CDR1 is SGHNT, CDR2 YENEEA.

Points on this clonotype: Relative to the germline gene, one junction end is altered; a read error may explain this. This chain joins TRBV7-6 and TRBJ1-1; no firm D call. This CDR3 comprises 15 residues. The germline V gene has CDR1 SGHVS and CDR2 FNYEAQ. The CDR3 spells CASSLEMAANTEAFF. In DNA form, the CDR3 reads TGTGCCAGCAGCTTAGAGATGGCAGCCAACACGGAAGCTTTCTTT.

Comment on this clonotype: At one boundary the junction diverges from the germline segment, which might be a read error. The chain joins TRBV2 to TRBJ2-1; D may be TRBD1 (7 bases). The germline CDR1 and CDR2 sequences are SNHLY and FYNNEI. The CDR3 loop spans 13 amino acids. As DNA, the CDR3 is TGTGCCAGCAGACAGGGGCGCGCGGGAAGTCTGTCCTTC. The encoded protein is CASRQGRAGSLSF.

This clonotype has a single count. The J gene is TRBJ1-4, the V gene TRBV7-3, with 9 bases fitting TRBD1. This CDR3 comprises 16 residues. The V and J ends lost 4 bases and 8 bases, in that order; junction bases with no gene match: 11. Germline CDR1 SGHTA, CDR2 FQGTGA. CDR3 loop: CASSSVHRGRGEKLFF. The CDR3 DNA follows: TGTGCCAGCAGCTCAGTCCACAGGGGGCGCGGGGAAAAACTGTTTTTT.

The chain employs TRBV7-9 and TRBJ1-4; maybe TRBD1 (5 bases). V lost 1 base to trimming and J lost 5 bases, with 8 bases between them. CDR1 SEHNR and CDR2 FQNEAQ come from the germline V gene (reference sequence). The CDR3 covers 14 residues. CDR3 loop: CASSLEAGNEKLFF. The CDR3 DNA is TGTGCCAGCAGCTTAGAAGCAGGGAATGAAAAACTGTTTTTT.

The chain recombines TRBV7-6 with TRBJ2-3; the D is unclear. This CDR3 spans 15 amino acids. The germline CDR1 and CDR2 sequences are SGHVS and FNYEAQ. The ends were cut back, 1 base at V and 0 bases at J, with 8 bases in the middle. DNA for the CDR3: TGTGCCAGCAGCTTAGGCCTACCTAGCACAGATACGCAGTATTTT. It yields the protein CASSLGLPSTDTQYF.

This chain links TRBV9 with TRBJ2-6; no firm D call. The CDR3 spans 16 residues. V was shortened by 0 bases and J by 14 bases, with 21 bases between the two germline ends. Germline V gene lookup returns CDR1 SGDLS and CDR2 YYNGEE. The CDR3, as DNA: TGTGCCAGCAGCGTAGGGGGTACGAGAAAGCAGCCCCTCCTGACTTTC. Translated: CASSVGGTRKQPLLTF. The entire variable domain, with the rest obtained from reference TRBV9 and TRBJ2-6, is as follows: DSGVTQTPKHLITATGQRVTLRCSPRSGDLSVYWYQQSLDQGLQFLIQYYNGEERAKGNILERFSAQQFPDLHSELNLSSLELGDSALYFCASSVGGTRKQPLLTFGAGSRLTVL.

On this clonotype: The junction departs from the called germline gene at one end, perhaps through a read error. The CDR3 spells CASGVGGSGTKYF. CDR3 sequence (DNA): TGTGCCAGCGGGGTCGGGGGAAGCGGTACGAAGTATTTT. The chain combines TRBV7-9 with TRBJ2-3; D is perhaps TRBD2 (6 bases). The CDR3 loop spans 13 amino acids. The germline gives CDR1 SEHNR, CDR2 FQNEAQ (reference sequence). Complete variable domain (other parts from reference TRBV7-9 and TRBJ2-3): DTGVSQNPRHKITKRGQNVTFRCDPISEHNRLYWYRQTLGQGPEFLTYFQNEAQLEKSRLLSDRFSAERPKGSFSTLEIQRTEQGDSAMYLCASGVGGSGTKYFGPGTRLTVL.

Only a few counts were recorded for this clonotype. The chain combines TRBV5-1 with TRBJ1-4, with TRBD1 matching over 8 bases. The germline V gene has CDR1 SGHRS and CDR2 YFSETQ. CDR3 size: 14 residues. Trimming cost V 2 bases and J 13 bases; bases outside gene matches: 10. CDR3 nucleotide sequence: TGCGCCAGCAGCTTCGACAGGGGAGCTCAAGGACTGTTTTTT. As protein: CASSFDRGAQGLFF.

Details on this clonotype: A junction boundary mismatches the germline segment, possibly from a read error. V usage is TRBV7-3 and J usage is TRBJ2-1; perhaps TRBD2 as D (5 bases). The CDR3 has 13 residues. Germline-derived CDR1 and CDR2 are SGHTA and FQGTGA. CDR3 residues: CASSSGVTGDTYF. In DNA form, the CDR3 reads TGTGCCAGCAGCTCCGGGGTGACGGGTGACACGTACTTC. Full variable domain (missing parts from reference TRBV7-3 and TRBJ2-1): GAGVSQTPSNKVTEKGKYVELRCDPISGHTALYWYRQSLGQGPEFLIYFQGTGAADDSGLPNDRFFAVRPEGSVSTLKIQRTERGDSAVYLCASSSGVTGDTYFGPGTRLTVL.